The T cell receptor (beta chain) described here comes from a study of blood T cell repertoires in COVID-19 (dated by TCRdb to about 2020). For the wider study: Samples from collaborators originated in the United States, Italy and Spain and spanned both the acute and convalescent phases of COVID-19. The prospective study material was composed of cDNA or gDNA derived from T cells, B-cell-depleted T cells, or PBMCs. The dataset comprised deeply sampled blood TCRbeta repertoires from subjects exposed to, actively infected with, or recovered from COVID-19. The repertoires were released in a freely available public database meant as a resource for research on the immune response to SARS-CoV-2. The samples were drawn from the first 160 participants of the ongoing ImmuneRACE study and from 1,254 subjects provided by 6 global collaborators. Nearly every sample came with metadata listing a de-identified subject ID, COVID-19 status, age in years and sex. Where available, HLA class I and class II types were obtained from metadata supplied by the sample provider rather than from assay-based typing. Overall results and qualifications from the work: How much clinical and demographic metadata was included differed by source and by participant, and the metadata was provided uncurated.

Collaborating institutions collected whole blood in K2EDTA tubes following their own protocols. For TCRbeta analysis, collaborators shipped samples in one of three forms: frozen whole blood, isolated PBMCs, or DNA extracted from either of those sample types. Its CDR3 holds 14 amino acids, cysteine through phenylalanine. Solely the CDR3 DNA is kept, with 42 bases framed from the first base. The germline V gene (reference sequence) provides CDR1 LGHDT and CDR2 YNNKEL. V loses 4 bases at its end and J loses 6 bases; junction bases beyond the gene matches: 7. The immunoSEQ Assay, a bias-controlled multiplex PCR, was used to amplify TCRbeta CDR3 regions from genomic DNA. In the paper's pipeline: Nucleated cell counts per sample were estimated from amplification of reference gene primers within the assay. To quantify the absolute abundance of each unique TCRbeta CDR3 rearrangement, sequence reads were collapsed and filtered. For each sample, productive Simpson clonality was calculated by taking the square root of Simpson's diversity index across productive rearrangements. Here the immuneACCESS table is served through TCRdb, limited to in-frame sequences with V and J called. Missing clones are a known gap in these copies; in checked studies unresolved V genes cover under half, and the rest lacks a known reason. V and J calls plus clone size are reproduced from that table; the DNA served to infer D and trimming. The sample records under 150,000 clones, 75% to 90% of which are singletons. The ten top clones hold less than 15% of the sample.

As regards this clone: What this receptor recognizes is not known. No much larger clonotype is one base removed from it; base qualities were not supplied.

The chain joins TRBV3-1 (or the pseudogene TRBV3-2) to TRBJ1-2; a stretch of 8 junction bases matches TRBD1. Sequenced sample: peripheral blood. This receptor was identified in a human donor in a cohort sampled during active COVID-19. In nucleotide form, the sequence is TGTGCCAGCAGCCCGATGACAGGGGAGAATGGCTACACCTTC. This encodes CASSPMTGENGYTF.